The 25 T cell receptor beta chains listed next were all sequenced from one sample in a study of cytomegalovirus exposure and HLA in healthy donors. It was with 60 Vbeta and 13 Jbeta primers that the PCR ran. The repertoire was sequenced with immunoSEQ multiplex PCR; TCRdb's copy has only in-frame clones and lacks some. The sample lists under 150,000 clones; roughly 80% were seen once. The sample was PBMCs. Receptor source: a man aged 25 to 45 in good health and CMV-seronegative.

CDR3 DNA: TGTGCCAGCAGCCCGAGGCCCCTAGACCGACAGAATGAGCAGTTCTTC. This codes for CASSPRPLDRQNEQFF. The chain is built from TRBV9 and TRBJ2-1, with D possibly TRBD1 on 5 matching bases. From germline, CDR1 is SGDLS and CDR2 YYNGEE. This CDR3 has 16 amino acids. V lost 4 bases to trimming and J lost 7 bases, with 21 bases between them.

This clone was counted only a few times. The chain has TRBV15 and TRBJ2-7, with 7 bases matching TRBD1. Germline CDR1 reads LNHNV; CDR2 reads YYDKDF (reference sequence). There are 15 residues in the CDR3. The junction had 8 bases not matched to a gene; V was cut back by 4 bases and J by 2 bases. The CDR3 DNA follows: TGTGCCACCAGCACAGACCGGGACAGAACCTACGAGCAGTACTTC. Its protein product is CATSTDRDRTYEQYF. Based on the CDR3 plus reference TRBV15 and TRBJ2-7, the full variable domain is DAMVIQNPRYQVTQFGKPVTLSCSQTLNHNVMYWYQQKSSQAPKLLFHYYDKDFNNEADTPDNFQSRRPNTSFCFLDIRSPGLGDTAMYLCATSTDRDRTYEQYFGPGTRLTVT.

This clone has only one observation. The rearrangement links TRBV5-1 to TRBJ1-4; D is possibly TRBD1 (6 bases). The V end was cut by 0 bases, the J end by 5 bases, with 11 bases between. The CDR3 contains 15 residues. Germline assignment: CDR1 SGHRS and CDR2 YFSETQ. The DNA of the CDR3 is TGCGCCAGCAGCTTGGGGGGGACACGGAATGAAAAACTGTTTTTT. It is translated as CASSLGGTRNEKLFF.

The J gene is TRBJ2-7, the V gene TRBV7-7, with D possibly TRBD2 on 6 matching bases. The CDR3 loop spans 14 amino acids. CDR1 SSHAT and CDR2 FNYEAQ come from the germline V gene (reference sequence). Deletions cut 5 bases from V and 6 bases from J, with 17 bases between. The CDR3 bases are TGTGCCAGCAGCCCCGGGGGTAGTGCGGTCGAGCAGTACTTC. It codes for CASSPGGSAVEQYF.

This chain connects TRBV6-5 to TRBJ1-1, with D tentatively TRBD1 (5 bases). CDR3 length equals 14 residues. The ends were cut back, 0 bases at V and 4 bases at J, with 9 bases in the middle. Per the germline V gene, CDR1 is MNHEY and CDR2 is SVGAGI. CDR3 nucleotides: TGTGCCAGCAGTTACTCTGGGGGGTTCACTGAAGCTTTCTTT. Residues: CASSYSGGFTEAFF.

This clone was picked up one time. CDR3 DNA sequence: TGTGCCAGCCGAAGAACGGGAAGACGTGATACGCAGTATTTT. Translation: CASRRTGRRDTQYF. The chain recombines TRBV13 with TRBJ2-3, with a tentative D call TRBD2 (5 bases). Deletions cut 8 bases from V and 6 bases from J, with 18 bases between. The germline CDR1 and CDR2 sequences are PRHDT and FYEKMQ (reference sequence). This CDR3 is built from 14 residues.

The chain carries TRBV11-2 and TRBJ2-7; weak D call: TRBD2 (5 bases). Trimming took 4 bases from V and 3 from J, leaving 13 bases between them. The length of the CDR3 is 14 residues. CDR1 and CDR2 from the germline V gene are SGHAT and FQNNGV. CDR3 amino acids: CASSSGSSFYEQYF. The CDR3 bases are TGTGCCAGCAGCTCCGGTTCTAGCTTCTACGAGCAGTACTTC.

V usage is TRBV11-2 and J usage is TRBJ1-4; D perhaps matches TRBD1 (5 bases). Deletions cut 3 bases from V and 3 bases from J, with 11 bases between. The CDR3 covers 15 residues. The germline V gene encodes CDR1 SGHAT and CDR2 FQNNGV. CDR3 protein: CASSFRGAANEKLFF. The CDR3 region has the DNA TGTGCCAGCAGCTTCCGCGGGGCAGCTAATGAAAAACTGTTTTTT.

The gene calls are TRBV27 and TRBJ2-4; tentative D call: TRBD1 (6 bases). Per the germline V gene, CDR1 is MNHEY and CDR2 is SMNVEV (reference sequence). The CDR3 loop spans 15 amino acids. V was shortened by 7 bases and J by 2 bases, with 15 bases between the two germline ends. CDR3 protein: CASTKGGGPKNIQYF. CDR3 nucleotide sequence: TGTGCCAGCACCAAAGGGGGTGGGCCCAAAAACATTCAGTACTTC.

The chain has TRBV20-1 and TRBJ2-3; D is uncertain. Deletions cut 1 base from V and 4 bases from J, with 3 bases between. Germline V gene lookup returns CDR1 DFQATT and CDR2 SNEGSKA (reference sequence). The CDR3 sequence is 11 residues long. The CDR3 loop is CSARVSDTQYF. The DNA for the CDR3 is TGCAGTGCTAGAGTCTCAGATACGCAGTATTTT.

This clone was seen only once. V gene TRBV6-6 combines with J gene TRBJ2-5, with 11 nucleotides matching TRBD2. Germline CDR1 MNHNY, CDR2 SVGAGI (reference sequence). This CDR3 spans 15 amino acids. The V segment lost 4 bases and the J segment 5 bases; nucleotides outside the gene matches: 6. CDR3 in amino acids: CASSLAGGRGETQYF. CDR3 DNA sequence: TGTGCCAGCAGTTTAGCGGGAGGGCGCGGGGAGACCCAGTACTTC.

This chain links TRBV12-5 with TRBJ2-1; a weak D match, TRBD2 (5 bases). CDR3 size: 12 residues. From germline, CDR1 is LGHNT and CDR2 FRNRAP. The V and J ends lost 5 bases and 8 bases respectively, with 10 bases between them. This CDR3 reads CASGLEGYEQFF. CDR3 coding DNA: TGTGCTAGTGGTCTCGAGGGCTATGAGCAGTTCTTC.

In this sample, this clone turned up once. This chain links TRBV5-5 with TRBJ2-3; 10 positions match TRBD2. The germline gives CDR1 SGHKS, CDR2 YYEKEE (reference sequence). The CDR3 consists of 17 residues. With V trimmed by 5 bases and J by 1 base, 10 bases remained unmatched. The CDR3 here is CASRQRLTSGGTDTQYF. The CDR3 DNA reads TGTGCCAGCAGACAGCGTCTAACTAGCGGGGGCACAGATACGCAGTATTTT.

The CDR3 sequence is CASSIGTTSGNTIYF. The CDR3 nucleotides are TGTGCCAGTAGTATAGGGACAACTTCTGGAAACACCATATATTTT. The chain links TRBV19 to TRBJ1-3; D perhaps matches TRBD1 (5 bases). The CDR3 totals 15 residues. Germline-derived CDR1 and CDR2 are LNHDA and SQIVND (reference sequence). Trimming took 1 base from V and 1 from J, leaving 8 bases between them.

The CDR3 DNA reads TGCGCCAGCAGCCAAGATCCCGGACAGGGGGCATACGAGCAGTACTTC. Protein product: CASSQDPGQGAYEQYF. The chain combines TRBV4-1 with TRBJ2-7, with 11 bases aligning to TRBD1. The CDR3 sequence is 16 residues long. Germline CDR1 is MGHRA and CDR2 is YSYEKL. V lost 0 bases and J lost 4; bases outside the gene matches: 5.

The chain joins TRBV4-1 to TRBJ2-7; 8 bases match TRBD2. There are 15 residues in the CDR3. With V trimmed by 2 bases and J by 5 bases, 8 bases remained unmatched. The germline V gene has CDR1 MGHRA and CDR2 YSYEKL. The CDR3, as DNA: TGCGCCAGCAGCCAAAGGGTGTTAGCGGGGAACGAGCAGTACTTC. Residues: CASSQRVLAGNEQYF.

The CDR3 DNA reads as TGTGCCTGGAGTTCCGGGACAGGACGGTACTTC. It encodes CAWSSGTGRYF. J is TRBJ2-7 and V is TRBV30, with 8 bases matching TRBD1. CDR1 GTSNPN and CDR2 SVGIG come from the germline V gene (reference sequence). V lost 2 bases, J lost 12 bases, and 6 bases stayed unmatched. The CDR3 sequence is 11 residues long.

The chain is built from TRBV27 and TRBJ1-2; 7 bases match TRBD1. The CDR3 sequence is 16 residues long. In germline, CDR1 is MNHEY, CDR2 SMNVEV (reference sequence). The junction had 17 bases not matched to a gene; V was cut back by 5 bases and J by 8 bases. CDR3 region: CASSNFPKQGNAGYTF. For the CDR3, the DNA is TGTGCCAGCAGTAACTTCCCTAAACAGGGGAATGCGGGCTACACCTTC.

V and J are TRBV19 and TRBJ2-7; 12 bases agree with TRBD1. Germline assignment: CDR1 LNHDA and CDR2 SQIVND (reference sequence). J was trimmed by 3 bases and V by 3 bases; bases with no gene match: 6. This CDR3 contains 16 residues. In nucleotides, the CDR3 is TGTGCCAGTAGTATGGGACAGGGGGCCGGCTTCTACGAGCAGTACTTC. This translates into CASSMGQGAGFYEQYF.

The V call is TRBV7-2, the J call TRBJ2-7; TRBD2 matches at 11 bases. Germline CDR1 reads SGHTA; CDR2 reads FQGNSA. This CDR3 contains 16 residues. With 0 bases clipped from V and 0 bases from J, the junction kept 1 base outside the gene matches. CDR3 coding DNA: TGTGCCAGCAGCTTAGCCGGGACTAGCGGCTCCTACGAGCAGTACTTC. Its translation: CASSLAGTSGSYEQYF.

This clone was recorded a few times. V gene TRBV27 combines with J gene TRBJ1-1; TRBD1 might be the D (5 bases). V lost 6 bases, J lost 2 bases, and 10 bases lay in between. There are 13 residues in the CDR3. The V gene's germline CDR1 is MNHEY and CDR2 SMNVEV (reference sequence). The CDR3 DNA sequence: TGTGCCAGCAGGTTGACAGTAAACACTGAAGCTTTCTTT. The encoded protein is CASRLTVNTEAFF.

The rearrangement joins TRBV7-6 to TRBJ2-5; 7 nucleotides align to TRBD2. J was trimmed by 4 bases and V by 4 bases; bases with no gene match: 6. This CDR3 contains 14 residues. CDR1 is SGHVS and CDR2 is FNYEAQ in the germline V gene. As DNA, the CDR3 is TGTGCCAGCAGCTCTCAACTAGCGCTAGAGACCCAGTACTTC. This sequence encodes CASSSQLALETQYF.

This clone was seen a single time. V gene TRBV7-9 combines with J gene TRBJ2-1; 12 bases line up with TRBD2. Trimming took 5 bases from V and 4 from J; bases not matched to a gene: 6. The CDR3 totals 16 residues. CDR1 is SEHNR and CDR2 is FQNEAQ in the germline V gene (reference sequence). As DNA, the CDR3 is TGTGCCAGCAGCCCGACTAGCGGGAGAAATTACAATGAGCAGTTCTTC. Protein: CASSPTSGRNYNEQFF.

V is TRBV18 and J is TRBJ1-1, with 8 bases lining up with TRBD1. The CDR3 runs 14 residues. Losses at the gene ends were 3 bases for V and 4 bases for J; bases not matched to a gene: 4. CDR1 is KGHSH and CDR2 is LQKENI in the germline V gene. The CDR3 DNA sequence: TGTGCCAGCTCACCCGGTGGGACAGGCACTGAAGCTTTCTTT. It specifies CASSPGGTGTEAFF. The variable domain in full, with the rest retrieved from reference TRBV18 and TRBJ1-1, is NAGVMQNPRHLVRRRGQEARLRCSPMKGHSHVYWYRQLPEEGLKFMVYLQKENIIDESGMPKERFSAEFPKEGPSILRIQQVVRGDSAAYFCASSPGGTGTEAFFGQGTRLTVV.

This clone was detected a few times. This chain joins TRBV5-1 and TRBJ2-1; perhaps TRBD1 as D (5 bases). The CDR3 is made up of 16 amino acids. CDR1 is SGHRS, CDR2 YFSETQ, per germline. The germline V and J ends were trimmed by 4 bases and 3 bases, with 17 bases remaining between them. CDR3 sequence reads: CASSPDNVAGYNEQFF. The CDR3, as DNA: TGCGCCAGCAGCCCGGACAACGTCGCAGGCTACAATGAGCAGTTCTTC. The full variable domain, its missing parts supplied by reference TRBV5-1 and TRBJ2-1, is KAGVTQTPRYLIKTRGQQVTLSCSPISGHRSVSWYQQTPGQGLQFLFEYFSETQRNKGNFPGRFSGRQFSNSRSEMNVSTLELGDSALYLCASSPDNVAGYNEQFFGPGTRLTVL.